This T cell receptor beta chain was sequenced for a study of CD8 T cells in ankylosing spondylitis. The germline gives CDR1 MNHNS, CDR2 SASEGT. The CDR3 is 12 amino acids. V lost 2 bases to trimming and J lost 3 bases, with 4 bases between them. Libraries for TCR beta were made by quantitative 5'-RACE with molecular barcodes. TCRdb reanalysed the 5' RACE reads using MiXCR and keeps one entry per CDR3 protein. In the table there are around 540,000 distinct CDR3 sequences, 12% of which are singletons. Whole-study results and caveats: Characteristic, it appeared, of ankylosing spondylitis blood was a TCR beta motif of fewer than 10 highly homologous variants.

About this clonotype: The antigen remains unidentified.

Material: blood, either unsorted or a sorted T cell fraction (not recorded which). This TCR came from a male donor with ankylosing spondylitis. This chain uses TRBV6-1 with TRBJ1-1, with unresolved D. CDR3 nucleotide sequence: TGTGCCAGCAGTGAACGGCACACTGAAGCTTTCTTT. It is translated as CASSERHTEAFF.